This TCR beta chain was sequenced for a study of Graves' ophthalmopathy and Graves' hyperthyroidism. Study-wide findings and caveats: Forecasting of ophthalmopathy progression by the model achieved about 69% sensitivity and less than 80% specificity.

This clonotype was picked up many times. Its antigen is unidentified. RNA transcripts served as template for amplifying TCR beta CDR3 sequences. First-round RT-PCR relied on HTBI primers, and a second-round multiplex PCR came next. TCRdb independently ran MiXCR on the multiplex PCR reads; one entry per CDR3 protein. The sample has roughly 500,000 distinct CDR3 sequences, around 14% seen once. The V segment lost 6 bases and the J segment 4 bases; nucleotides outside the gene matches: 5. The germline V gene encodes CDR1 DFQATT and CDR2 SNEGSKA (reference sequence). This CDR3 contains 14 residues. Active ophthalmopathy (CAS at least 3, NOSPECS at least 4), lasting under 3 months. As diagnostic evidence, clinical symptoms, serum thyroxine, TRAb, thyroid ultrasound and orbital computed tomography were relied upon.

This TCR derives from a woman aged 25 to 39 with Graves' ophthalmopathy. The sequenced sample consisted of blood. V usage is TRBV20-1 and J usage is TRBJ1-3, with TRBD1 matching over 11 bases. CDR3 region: CSAWGTGGGNTIYF. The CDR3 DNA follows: TGCAGTGCGTGGGGGACAGGGGGGGGAAACACCATATATTTT.